This T cell receptor (beta chain) derives from a study of ipilimumab plus nivolumab after autologous stem cell transplantation. For the study at large: Typical patient got roughly five ipilimumab doses and 7 or 8 nivolumab doses (median).

Using immunoSEQ multiplex PCR, the repertoire was profiled, and TCRdb retains in-frame clones only, with some absent. The sample shows roughly 43,000 clones, about 88% of them seen only once. The CDR3 consists of 11 residues. CDR1 and CDR2 (germline): GTSNPN, SVGIG (reference sequence). Trimming stripped 3 bases from V and 3 bases from J, with 3 bases between. This chain uses TRBV30 with TRBJ1-3; D call uncertain. The receptor was isolated from a male donor with multiple myeloma. The sample was PBMCs, taken in a trial of ipilimumab plus nivolumab as post-transplant consolidation. The CDR3: CAWSIGNTIYF. In DNA, the CDR3 is TGTGCCTGGAGCATTGGAAACACCATATATTTT.